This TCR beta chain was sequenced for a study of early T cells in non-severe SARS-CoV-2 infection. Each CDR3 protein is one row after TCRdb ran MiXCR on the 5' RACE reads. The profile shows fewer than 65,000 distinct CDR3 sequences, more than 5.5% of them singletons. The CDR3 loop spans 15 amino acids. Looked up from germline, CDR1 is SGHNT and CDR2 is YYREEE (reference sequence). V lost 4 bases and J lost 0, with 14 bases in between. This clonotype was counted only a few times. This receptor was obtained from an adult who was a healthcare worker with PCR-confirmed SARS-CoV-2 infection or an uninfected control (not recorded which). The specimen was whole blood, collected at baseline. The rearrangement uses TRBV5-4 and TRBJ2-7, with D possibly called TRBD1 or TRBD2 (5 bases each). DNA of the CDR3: TGTGCCAGCAGCGCGGACAAGGGGAGCTCCTACGAGCAGTACTTC. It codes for CASSADKGSSYEQYF.